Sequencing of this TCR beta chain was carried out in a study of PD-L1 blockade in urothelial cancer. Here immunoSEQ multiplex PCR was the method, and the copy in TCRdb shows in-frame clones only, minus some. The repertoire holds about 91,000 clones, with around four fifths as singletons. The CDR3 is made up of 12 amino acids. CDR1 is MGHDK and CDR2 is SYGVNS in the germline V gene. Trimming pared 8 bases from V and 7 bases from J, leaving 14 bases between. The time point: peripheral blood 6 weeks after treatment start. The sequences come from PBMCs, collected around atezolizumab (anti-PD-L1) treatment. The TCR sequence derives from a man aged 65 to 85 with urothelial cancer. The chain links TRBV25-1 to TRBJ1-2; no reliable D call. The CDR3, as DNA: TGTGCCAGCCGGAGGGCCTCGGGTGGCTACACCTTC. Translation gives CASRRASGGYTF.